This TCR beta chain is drawn from a study of OX40 agonist ivuxolimab in advanced cancers. Overall study: Patients with hepatocellular carcinoma, melanoma, renal cell or head and neck cancer made up the dose-escalation patients. Three patients showed partial responses: one hepatocellular carcinoma and two cutaneous melanoma cases.

General study results and limits: The average count of expanded clones was higher among CD8+ T cells than among CD4+. The investigators did not determine what antigen specificity the expanded peripheral T cells had.

There are 15 residues in the CDR3. Looked up from germline, CDR1 is SNHLY and CDR2 is FYNNEI. Germline trimming cut 2 bases from V and 4 bases from J; bases unmatched to any gene: 4. A remark on this clone: What it recognizes is unknown.

Data came from immunoSEQ multiplex PCR; TCRdb stores just in-frame clones and leaves some out. The sample contains approximately 69,000 clones, approximately 86% of which appear only once. The chain links TRBV2 to TRBJ2-2, with 7 bases identical to TRBD1. This TCR was recovered from an adult with an advanced solid tumor such as melanoma, head and neck, liver or kidney cancer. This specimen was CD4+ or CD8+ T cells sorted from blood, taken in a trial of the OX40 agonist ivuxolimab. The CDR3 bases are TGTGCCAGCAGTGAAAAGGGGACAGCCACCGGGGAGCTGTTTTTT. It specifies CASSEKGTATGELFF.